This T cell receptor beta chain was identified during a study of blood T cells in healthy people across ages. Study-wide findings and caveats: Estimated diversity across one million T cells was deemed an underestimate.

It was with a sample-barcoded 5' primer and a J-beta primer mix that a second PCR of roughly 7 to 12 cycles was run. The template-switch adaptor was a 5' adaptor with 12 random nucleotides. It tagged each cDNA molecule. TCRdb independently ran MiXCR on the 5' RACE reads; one entry per CDR3 protein. The sample shows fewer than 2,000,000 distinct CDR3 sequences, 30% to 35% of them seen only once. Concerning this clonotype itself: Antigen specificity is unknown.

Germline V gene sequence: CDR1 MNHNS, CDR2 SASEGT. The ends lost 0 bases at V and 8 bases at J; junction bases unmatched: 9. There are 17 residues in the CDR3. Sequenced material: blood. The receptor's source is a woman aged 25-40 years in good health. The V gene is TRBV6-1, the J gene TRBJ2-1, with 11 nucleotides matching TRBD2. CDR3 in amino acids: CASSEAKLLAGVYEQFF. CDR3 nucleotide sequence: TGTGCCAGCAGTGAAGCGAAACTACTAGCGGGAGTCTATGAGCAGTTCTTC.